The clone carrying this T cell receptor (beta chain) was seen a few times. Antigen: not known. A single record per CDR3 protein comes from TCRdb applying MiXCR to the 5' RACE reads. The sample lists hundreds of thousands of distinct CDR3 sequences, approximately 10% occurring once. Germline V gene sequence: CDR1 MNHNS, CDR2 SASEGT. The ends lost 8 bases at V and 5 bases at J; junction bases unmatched: 9. The CDR3 runs 14 residues. This sample is part of a study of T cells after yellow fever vaccination. Study observations and caveats: Clones from primary vaccination mostly reappeared after the booster (around 97% CD4, under 90% CD8). Contaminants from the bulk population, in the form of abundant clonotypes, could be found in FACS-sorted repertoires.

This clonotype was sampled from a man younger than 30 who received the YFV17D yellow fever vaccine. Source: PBMCs, taken on the day of the first yellow fever vaccination. The V call is TRBV6-1, the J call TRBJ1-5; 7 nucleotides line up with TRBD1. Here the CDR3 DNA reads TGTGCCAGCGCCGACAGGGCAATTGATCAGCCCCAGCATTTT. It yields the protein CASADRAIDQPQHF.